Below are 31 T cell receptor beta chains sequenced from a single sample in a study of shared clonotypes between healthy human individuals. CD8 cells classed as naive were CD45RO-negative and positively selected for CCR7, excluding terminally differentiated effector memory CD45RA+ cells. Generated by immunoSEQ multiplex PCR, the TCRdb table keeps only in-frame clones and is missing some. The sample contains approximately 2,200,000 clones, 85% to 95% of which appear only once. The sequenced sample was naive CD8+ T cells from PBMCs. The receptors were sampled from a man between 18 and 29 years old in good health. Some clones in this sample may be carry-over from other donors' samples.

CDR3 DNA sequence: TGTGCCAGCAGTTACTCCAGGGGTGGAAAACTGTTTTTT. Translation gives CASSYSRGGKLFF. The chain carries TRBV6-5 and TRBJ1-4; a weak D match, TRBD1 (6 bases). From germline, CDR1 is MNHEY and CDR2 SVGAGI. Between the trimmed V and J ends, which lost 0 bases and 10 bases, there was a span of 9 bases. The CDR3 has 13 residues.

This chain joins TRBV18 and TRBJ2-5, with 9 bases matching TRBD2. The V gene's germline CDR1 is KGHSH and CDR2 LQKENI. V shed 3 bases, J shed 2 bases, and the junction held 10 bases outside the gene matches. CDR3 size: 17 residues. The CDR3 region is CASSPPVLAGFQETQYF. CDR3 sequence (DNA): TGTGCCAGCTCACCTCCGGTACTAGCGGGCTTTCAAGAGACCCAGTACTTC.

The chain uses TRBV9 and TRBJ2-7; possibly TRBD1 for D (6 bases). Trimming shortened V by 3 bases and J by 4 bases, and 23 bases separated the two germline ends. Per the germline V gene, CDR1 is SGDLS and CDR2 is YYNGEE. This CDR3 is built from 17 residues. CDR3 residues: CASSATNDGDNYYEQYF. The CDR3 DNA is TGTGCCAGCAGCGCAACTAATGACGGGGACAACTATTACGAGCAGTACTTC.

This chain joins TRBV27 and TRBJ2-2; the D gene is possibly TRBD1 (7 bases). This CDR3 contains 14 residues. Deletions cut 5 bases from V and 7 bases from J, with 14 bases between. Germline CDR1 MNHEY, CDR2 SMNVEV (reference sequence). CDR3: CASSGGGLGGELFF. The CDR3 DNA is TGTGCCAGCAGTGGAGGGGGCTTGGGCGGGGAGCTGTTTTTT.

The V and J genes are TRBV19 and TRBJ1-5, with D perhaps matching TRBD1 (5 bases). The V and J ends lost 6 bases and 1 base respectively, with 16 bases between them. The CDR3 extends over 16 amino acids. Germline CDR1 and CDR2: LNHDA and SQIVND (reference sequence). The CDR3, as DNA: TGTGCCAGTAGCGATCGCGGGGCAGGGAGCAATCAGCCCCAGCATTTT. As protein: CASSDRGAGSNQPQHF.

The chain links TRBV7-3 to TRBJ2-1; D might be TRBD2 (6 bases). This CDR3 has 15 amino acids. Trimming pared 5 bases from V and 4 bases from J, leaving 15 bases between. Germline V gives CDR1 SGHTA, CDR2 FQGTGA. The CDR3, as DNA: TGTGCCAGCAGCCCTACCCCAGCGGGTTACAATGAGCAGTTCTTC. Its protein is CASSPTPAGYNEQFF.

The chain has TRBV7-6 and TRBJ2-7, with 8 bases lining up with TRBD1. The CDR3 runs to 14 residues. The V gene end was trimmed by 6 bases and the J gene end by 6 bases; junction bases not matched to a gene: 10. In germline, CDR1 is SGHVS, CDR2 FNYEAQ. CDR3: CASSLGTGGGEQYF. The CDR3 DNA is TGTGCCAGCAGTTTGGGTACAGGGGGTGGCGAGCAGTACTTC.

The CDR3 sequence: CASSVAGNTYEQYF. The CDR3 DNA is TGTGCCAGCAGCGTAGCCGGGAACACCTACGAGCAGTACTTC. The rearrangement uses TRBV9 and TRBJ2-7, with TRBD2 as a possible D gene (5 bases). Between the trimmed V and J ends, which lost 0 bases and 2 bases, there was a span of 9 bases. Germline CDR1 and CDR2: SGDLS and YYNGEE. This CDR3 has 14 amino acids.

Details on this clone: Additional DNA sequences in this sample encode the identical CDR3. The gene calls are TRBV4-1 and TRBJ1-2; 7 nucleotides match TRBD1. Germline-derived CDR1 and CDR2 are MGHRA and YSYEKL. V lost 0 bases, J lost 2 bases, and 0 bases stayed unmatched. This CDR3 is 14 amino acids long. The CDR3 sequence: CASSQDRGNYGYTF. The DNA for the CDR3 is TGCGCCAGCAGCCAAGACAGGGGGAACTATGGCTACACCTTC.

The J gene is TRBJ1-5, the V gene TRBV4-1; D is perhaps TRBD1 (5 bases). Germline CDR1 is MGHRA and CDR2 is YSYEKL. Trimming removed 1 base from V and 0 bases from J, with 19 bases in between. The CDR3 spans 19 residues. Written as DNA, the CDR3 is TGCGCCAGCAGCCAAGGGGTCCGGGACGGAATCTATAGCAATCAGCCCCAGCATTTT. Its protein is CASSQGVRDGIYSNQPQHF.

The chain couples TRBV4-2 to TRBJ1-2; 11 bases map to TRBD1. CDR1 is LGHNA and CDR2 is YNFKEQ in the germline V gene. V shed 1 base and J 4 bases; nucleotides not matched to a gene: 11. The CDR3 is 18 amino acids. The CDR3 DNA reads TGTGCCAGCAGCCAAGTTGGGACAGGGGGGTCCCTGTTCTATGGCTACACCTTC. It encodes CASSQVGTGGSLFYGYTF.

V usage is TRBV5-6 and J usage is TRBJ1-2; weak D call: TRBD1 (5 bases). CDR1 is SGHDT, CDR2 YYEEEE, per germline. The CDR3 consists of 18 residues. V was cut by 2 bases and J by 0 bases, with 20 bases left in between. CDR3 region: CASSFFLLPDTTNYGYTF. In nucleotides, the CDR3 is TGTGCCAGCAGCTTTTTCCTCCTTCCGGACACAACTAACTATGGCTACACCTTC. Complete variable domain (other parts from reference TRBV5-6 and TRBJ1-2): DAGVTQSPTHLIKTRGQQVTLRCSPKSGHDTVSWYQQALGQGPQFIFQYYEEEERQRGNFPDRFSGHQFPNYSSELNVNALLLGDSALYLCASSFFLLPDTTNYGYTFGSGTRLTVV.

The rearrangement joins TRBV4-1 to TRBJ2-1, with 8 positions matching TRBD2. Germline V gene data show CDR1 as MGHRA and CDR2 as YSYEKL. The CDR3 length is 17 residues. Unmatched junction bases numbered 10, after V lost 6 bases and J lost 0 bases. The CDR3 region is CASSQSVGRDSYNEQFF. The CDR3 nucleotides read TGCGCCAGCAGTCAATCAGTCGGGAGGGACTCCTACAATGAGCAGTTCTTC.

Details on this clone: Distinct nucleotide sequences in the sample also encode this CDR3. This chain joins TRBV19 and TRBJ2-2; no firm D call. V was cut by 6 bases and J by 0 bases, with 8 bases left in between. Germline V gene data show CDR1 as LNHDA and CDR2 as SQIVND (reference sequence). The CDR3 sequence is 14 residues long. The CDR3 region is CASSPGPNTGELFF. CDR3 coding DNA: TGTGCCAGTAGCCCAGGCCCGAACACCGGGGAGCTGTTTTTT.

V gene TRBV28 combines with J gene TRBJ1-1, with no clear D. The CDR3 contains 14 residues. Germline V gene lookup returns CDR1 MDHEN and CDR2 SYDVKM. Trimming stripped 5 bases from V and 1 base from J, with 11 bases between. The CDR3 sequence is CASSPPPRNTEAFF. Written as DNA, the CDR3 is TGTGCCAGCAGTCCCCCCCCCAGGAACACTGAAGCTTTCTTT.

The CDR3 reads CATAGTGRPGELFF. The CDR3 nucleotides are TGTGCCACCGCGGGGACAGGAAGGCCCGGGGAGCTGTTTTTT. The V call is TRBV25-1, the J call TRBJ2-2; TRBD1 matches 8 bases. Germline V CDR1 and CDR2: MGHDK, SYGVNS. Trimming at V came to 10 bases and at J to 6 bases, leaving 10 bases not matched to a gene. There are 14 residues in the CDR3. Combining the CDR3 with reference TRBV25-1 and TRBJ2-2 gives the whole variable domain EADIYQTPRYLVIGTGKKITLECSQTMGHDKMYWYQQDPGMELHLIHYSYGVNSTEKGDLSSESTVSRIRTEHFPLTLESARPSHTSQYLCATAGTGRPGELFFGEGSRLTVL.

The chain employs TRBV29-1 and TRBJ2-1; D might be TRBD2 (7 bases). Trimming removed 1 base from V and 8 bases from J, with 9 bases in between. Germline CDR1 reads SQVTM; CDR2 reads ANQGSEA. The CDR3 is 12 residues long. The CDR3 DNA follows: TGCAGCGTTGAAGGGGGGGGCGATGAGCAGTTCTTC. Translating it yields CSVEGGGDEQFF.

V and J are TRBV12-1 and TRBJ2-7; TRBD2 is the table's D call and was not checked against the DNA. TRBV12-1 is given as a pseudogene. This CDR3 spans 19 amino acids. CDR3 DNA sequence: TGTGCCAGCGATCGAGTTAGGACGGTACCGGGACTAGGGTACTACGAGCAGTACTTC. Its translation: CASDRVRTVPGLGYYEQYF.

CDR3 bases: TGCGCCAGCAGCCCGAACGGGCGGGGGACCACAGATACGCAGTATTTT. It specifies CASSPNGRGTTDTQYF. This rearrangement joins TRBV5-1 to TRBJ2-3, with TRBD2 identical over 7 bases. Germline V gene lookup returns CDR1 SGHRS and CDR2 YFSETQ. The V and J ends lost 4 bases and 2 bases, in that order; junction bases with no gene match: 10. The length of the CDR3 is 16 residues.

This clone has just one count. The chain recombines TRBV5-4 with TRBJ2-7; 8 bases match TRBD2. V was clipped by 3 bases and J by 3 bases; unmatched bases: 11. CDR1 and CDR2 from the germline V gene are SGHNT and YYREEE (reference sequence). The CDR3 loop spans 16 amino acids. The CDR3 sequence: CASSSGGTGLYYEQYF. CDR3 sequence (DNA): TGTGCCAGCAGCTCGGGGGGGACGGGCCTGTACTACGAGCAGTACTTC.

The table lists this clone with a count of one. V gene TRBV27 combines with J gene TRBJ2-1, with 9 bases that match TRBD1. Germline CDR1 MNHEY, CDR2 SMNVEV (reference sequence). V was clipped by 2 bases and J by 9 bases; unmatched bases: 5. The CDR3 spans 14 residues. As DNA, the CDR3 is TGTGCCAGCAGTTTAACAGGGGGCGTTGGTGAGCAGTTCTTC. Translation: CASSLTGGVGEQFF.

The V gene is TRBV2, the J gene TRBJ2-1; weak D call: TRBD1 (5 bases). This CDR3 spans 13 amino acids. V was trimmed by 8 bases and J by 3 bases, leaving 11 bases between them. Germline lookup yields CDR1 SNHLY and CDR2 FYNNEI. DNA for the CDR3: TGTGCCAGCGGGGCAGTTGGCTACAATGAGCAGTTCTTC. Protein product: CASGAVGYNEQFF.

In nucleotides, the CDR3 is TGTGCCAGCAGCCTCCAGGGGGCAGGGGCTAATGAAAAACTGTTTTTT. Translating gives CASSLQGAGANEKLFF. The chain recombines TRBV7-9 with TRBJ1-4; 8 bases match TRBD1. Germline values: CDR1 SEHNR, CDR2 FQNEAQ (reference sequence). J was trimmed by 3 bases and V by 5 bases; bases with no gene match: 8. CDR3 length: 16 amino acids.

The sample holds one count of this clone. The V call is TRBV12-2, the J call TRBJ2-7; whether TRBD1, the table's D call, matches the DNA was not checked. TRBV12-2 is classified as a pseudogene. The CDR3 totals 14 residues. CDR3 in DNA: TGTGCAAGTCGCGCGTTCAGGGTTCCCTACGAGCAGTACTTC. Protein product: CASRAFRVPYEQYF.

This clone was counted a few times. The J gene is TRBJ2-1, the V gene TRBV5-1, with TRBD2 matching 8 bases. The CDR3 length is 14 residues. V dropped 1 base and J dropped 7; count of bases not matched to a gene: 4. Germline V gene lookup returns CDR1 SGHRS and CDR2 YFSETQ. The CDR3 DNA is TGCGCCAGCAGCTTGTCTCCTAGCGGGAATGAGCAGTTCTTC. It is translated as CASSLSPSGNEQFF.

The CDR3 reads CASSPPQAGGWSEQYF. CDR3 sequence (DNA): TGCGCCAGCAGCCCCCCTCAAGCAGGGGGATGGAGCGAGCAGTACTTC. V and J are TRBV4-1 and TRBJ2-7; 7 bases are shared with TRBD1. The CDR3 consists of 16 residues. Per germline, CDR1 MGHRA and CDR2 YSYEKL. V gave up 4 bases and J gave up 6 bases; unmatched junction bases: 15.

This clone was recorded only once. The J gene is TRBJ2-3, the V gene TRBV2; 12 nucleotides align to TRBD2. The CDR3 has 17 residues. Germline CDR1 is SNHLY and CDR2 is FYNNEI. V lost 10 bases and J lost 0; bases outside the gene matches: 11. The CDR3 DNA follows: TGTGCCACAAACCTCGGACTAGCGGGGAAAAGCACAGATACGCAGTATTTT. Its translation is CATNLGLAGKSTDTQYF. The full variable domain, in which reference TRBV2 and TRBJ2-3 provide the parts outside the CDR3, is EPEVTQTPSHQVTQMGQEVILRCVPISNHLYFYWYRQILGQKVEFLVSFYNNEISEKSEIFDDQFSVERPDGSNFTLKIRSTKLEDSAMYFCATNLGLAGKSTDTQYFGPGTRLTVL.

The V and J genes are TRBV6-4 and TRBJ2-7, with D perhaps given as TRBD1 or TRBD2 (5 bases each). Germline values: CDR1 MRHNA, CDR2 SNTAGT. The V end was cut by 2 bases, the J end by 6 bases, with 8 bases between. The CDR3 consists of 12 residues. The CDR3 reads CASSDGGGEQYF. CDR3 in DNA: TGTGCCAGCAGTGACGGTGGGGGCGAGCAGTACTTC.

This chain links TRBV5-4 with TRBJ2-7, with D possibly being TRBD1 or TRBD2 (5 bases each). Trimming left V 4 bases short and J 3 bases short, with 14 bases between. The CDR3 spans 14 residues. Germline V gives CDR1 SGHNT, CDR2 YYREEE (reference sequence). The CDR3 loop reads CASSRGEQHYEQYF. In DNA form, the CDR3 reads TGTGCCAGCAGCCGAGGGGAGCAGCACTACGAGCAGTACTTC.

CDR3: CASSPRDTYNYGYTF. As DNA, the CDR3 is TGTGCCAGCAGCCCCCGGGACACTTATAACTATGGCTACACCTTC. The chain joins TRBV5-6 to TRBJ1-2; D may be TRBD1 (6 bases). The germline CDR1 and CDR2 sequences are SGHDT and YYEEEE. Trimming removed 4 bases at V and 1 base at J, with 14 bases between. The CDR3 has 15 residues.

The rearrangement links TRBV7-2 to TRBJ2-1; 12 nucleotides match TRBD2. V gave up 4 bases and J gave up 0 bases; unmatched junction bases: 7. This CDR3 spans 18 amino acids. The germline gives CDR1 SGHTA, CDR2 FQGNSA. The CDR3 loop reads CASSSGTSGRSSYNEQFF. Written as DNA, the CDR3 is TGTGCCAGCAGCTCCGGGACTAGCGGGCGGAGCTCCTACAATGAGCAGTTCTTC.